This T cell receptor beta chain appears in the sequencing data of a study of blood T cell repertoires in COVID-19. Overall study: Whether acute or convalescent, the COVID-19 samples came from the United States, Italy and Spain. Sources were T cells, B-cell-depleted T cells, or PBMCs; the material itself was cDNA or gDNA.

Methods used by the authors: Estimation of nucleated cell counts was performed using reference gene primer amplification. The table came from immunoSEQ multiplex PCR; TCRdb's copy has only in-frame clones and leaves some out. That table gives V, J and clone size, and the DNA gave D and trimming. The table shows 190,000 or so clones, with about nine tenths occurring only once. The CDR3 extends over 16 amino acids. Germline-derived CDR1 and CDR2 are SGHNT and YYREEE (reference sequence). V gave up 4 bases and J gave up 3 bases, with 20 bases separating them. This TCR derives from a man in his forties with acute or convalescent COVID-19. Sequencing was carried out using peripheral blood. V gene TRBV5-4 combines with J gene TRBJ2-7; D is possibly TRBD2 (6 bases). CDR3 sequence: CASSAGGELRLYEQYF. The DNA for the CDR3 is TGTGCCAGCAGCGCCGGAGGGGAGCTTCGCCTCTACGAGCAGTACTTC. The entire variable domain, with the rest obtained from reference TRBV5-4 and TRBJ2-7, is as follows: ETGVTQSPTHLIKTRGQQVTLRCSSQSGHNTVSWYQQALGQGPQFIFQYYREEENGRGNFPPRFSGLQFPNYSSELNVNALELDDSALYLCASSAGGELRLYEQYFGPGTRLTVT.